This TCR beta chain was recorded in a study of T-cell reconstitution after alpha-beta-depleted transplantation in children. Losses at the gene ends were 5 bases for V and 5 bases for J; bases not matched to a gene: 5. The germline CDR1 and CDR2 sequences are SQVTM and ANQGSEA. The CDR3 is made up of 14 amino acids. This clonotype was counted between two and nine times. A TCRbeta library incorporating unique molecular identifiers was prepared. TCRdb independently ran MiXCR on the PCR reads; one entry per CDR3 protein. The table includes about 610,000 distinct CDR3 sequences, over 9.5% detected once. The V gene is TRBV29-1, the J gene TRBJ2-3; 12 bases line up with TRBD1. This TCR was sampled from a human donor who donated a stem cell graft to a child with acute myeloid leukemia. The material was PBMCs from the stem cell graft donor, obtained from the stem cell graft. This CDR3 reads CSVRDRGQEDTQYF. The DNA for the CDR3 is TGCAGCGTTCGGGACAGGGGGCAGGAAGATACGCAGTATTTT.